The 26 T cell receptor beta chains presented below share a single source sample, sequenced in a study of beta chain features in type 1 diabetes. Study findings and constraints: The study found moderately but significantly shorter TCRB CDR3s in all four CD4+ subsets of Type 1 diabetes patients.

The study reverse transcribed the entire isolated RNA, so it sequenced expressed TCRB transcripts. The table came from immunoSEQ multiplex PCR; TCRdb's copy has only in-frame clones and leaves some out. The sample has about 160,000 clones; almost 65% are singletons. No antigens are known for them. Sequencing used naive CD4+ T cells from blood. The receptors shown here come from a man aged 25 to 40 with type 1 diabetes.

The chain carries TRBV25-1 and TRBJ1-2, with D possibly matching TRBD1 (5 bases). Germline assignment: CDR1 MGHDK and CDR2 SYGVNS. The CDR3 loop spans 14 amino acids. V shed 1 base and J shed 4 bases, with 10 bases lying between them. CDR3 DNA: TGTGCCAGCAGTGAATTGGGGGGTGGCTATGGCTACACCTTC. Amino acid sequence: CASSELGGGYGYTF.

V is TRBV20-1 and J is TRBJ1-1; no firm D call. The CDR3 contains 11 residues. Trimming stripped 1 base from V and 9 bases from J, with 9 bases between. CDR1 is DFQATT and CDR2 is SNEGSKA in the germline V gene (reference sequence). The CDR3 loop reads CSARGPAQAFF. The CDR3 DNA reads as TGCAGTGCTAGAGGCCCTGCTCAAGCTTTCTTT.

This clone was observed a few times. The genes are TRBV29-1 and TRBJ2-3, with D tentatively TRBD2 (6 bases). This CDR3 has 13 residues. V lost 1 base, J lost 6 bases, and 11 bases lay in between. From germline, CDR1 is SQVTM and CDR2 ANQGSEA. CDR3 bases: TGCAGCGTTGAAGGTTACCGGGGGGATACGCAGTATTTT. This translates into CSVEGYRGDTQYF.

The V call is TRBV7-9, the J call TRBJ2-1; TRBD2 aligns across 9 bases. CDR1 is SEHNR, CDR2 FQNEAQ, per germline (reference sequence). After removal of 2 bases from V and 13 bases from J, the junction contained 9 bases not matched to a gene. This CDR3 contains 14 residues. This chain's CDR3 is CASSLRRSGGYQFF. CDR3 nucleotide sequence: TGTGCCAGCAGCTTACGTCGTAGCGGGGGCTACCAGTTCTTC.

The rearrangement uses TRBV5-1 and TRBJ1-2; D ambiguous. This CDR3 has 13 amino acids. V lost 0 bases and J 6 bases, leaving 9 bases between the germline ends. The germline V gene encodes CDR1 SGHRS and CDR2 YFSETQ. The chain's CDR3 is CASSLVREDGYTF. CDR3 bases: TGCGCCAGCAGCTTGGTACGGGAGGATGGCTACACCTTC.

The chain employs TRBV5-1 and TRBJ2-1; 9 nucleotides align to TRBD1. V lost 5 bases and J lost 9; bases outside the gene matches: 9. Germline V gene lookup returns CDR1 SGHRS and CDR2 YFSETQ. This CDR3 is 14 amino acids long. CDR3 bases: TGCGCCAGCAGGACATTACCGGGACAGGGTGAGCAGTTCTTC. The encoded protein is CASRTLPGQGEQFF.

V gene TRBV11-2 combines with J gene TRBJ2-5; D is ambiguous. Trimming stripped 1 base from V and 2 bases from J, with 14 bases between. The CDR3 length is 16 residues. CDR1 is SGHAT, CDR2 FQNNGV, per germline. CDR3 amino acids: CASSLVQVRGQETQYF. The DNA of the CDR3 is TGTGCCAGCAGCTTAGTTCAGGTTCGAGGACAAGAGACCCAGTACTTC. The full variable domain, completed using reference TRBV11-2 and TRBJ2-5, is EAGVAQSPRYKIIEKRQSVAFWCNPISGHATLYWYQQILGQGPKLLIQFQNNGVVDDSQLPKDRFSAERLKGVDSTLKIQPAKLEDSAVYLCASSLVQVRGQETQYFGPGTRLLVL.

This clone was detected only a few times. The chain recombines TRBV29-1 with TRBJ1-5; unclear D gene. The CDR3 has 13 residues. Per germline, CDR1 SQVTM and CDR2 ANQGSEA. Trimming removed 2 bases at V and 4 bases at J, with 9 bases between. CDR3 region: CSVETARNQPQHF. In DNA form, the CDR3 reads TGCAGCGTTGAAACGGCCCGGAATCAGCCCCAGCATTTT.

The chain links TRBV5-1 to TRBJ2-1; 8 bases match TRBD1. J gave up 6 bases and V 3 bases, and 11 bases lay outside the gene matches. Germline V gene lookup returns CDR1 SGHRS and CDR2 YFSETQ. This CDR3 has 16 residues. The CDR3 bases are TGCGCCAGCAGCTCCGAGGGGACAGGTGGGGGCAATGAGCAGTTCTTC. It encodes CASSSEGTGGGNEQFF.

The V and J genes are TRBV4-3 and TRBJ2-7; D remains ambiguous. Per germline, CDR1 LGHNA and CDR2 YSLEER. The CDR3 covers 15 residues. The ends were cut back, 2 bases at V and 0 bases at J, with 11 bases in the middle. CDR3 nucleotides: TGCGCCAGCAGCCAATTGCCGGGTAGCTCCTACGAGCAGTACTTC. Protein: CASSQLPGSSYEQYF.

For the CDR3, the DNA is TGTGCCAGCAGCCGTGTACAGGGGAGGAATTCACCCCTCCACTTT. Protein: CASSRVQGRNSPLHF. The genes are TRBV6-5 and TRBJ1-6, with TRBD1 matching 7 bases. Per the germline V gene, CDR1 is MNHEY and CDR2 is SVGAGI. V gave up 6 bases and J gave up 7 bases; unmatched junction bases: 9. This CDR3 is built from 15 residues.

This clone was seen once. The chain carries TRBV15 and TRBJ2-1; 7 bases line up with TRBD1. V shed 6 bases and J 2 bases; nucleotides not matched to a gene: 7. The CDR3 consists of 15 residues. The germline gives CDR1 LNHNV, CDR2 YYDKDF (reference sequence). The CDR3 here is CATRQGEKAYNEQFF. The CDR3 region has the DNA TGTGCCACCAGGCAGGGGGAGAAGGCCTACAATGAGCAGTTCTTC.

This clone has just one count. The chain combines TRBV28 with TRBJ2-6; D remains ambiguous. V gave up 7 bases and J gave up 0 bases, with 10 bases separating them. This CDR3 spans 15 amino acids. CDR1 and CDR2 (germline): MDHEN, SYDVKM. The CDR3 loop is CASTPQNSGANVLTF. The CDR3 nucleotides are TGTGCCAGCACCCCTCAGAACTCTGGGGCCAACGTCCTGACTTTC. Using reference TRBV28 and TRBJ2-6 for the parts outside the CDR3, the full variable domain is DVKVTQSSRYLVKRTGEKVFLECVQDMDHENMFWYRQDPGLGLRLIYFSYDVKMKEKGDIPEGYSVSREKKERFSLILESASTNQTSMYLCASTPQNSGANVLTFGAGSRLTVL.

The chain's CDR3 is CASSWTVSSYEQYF. CDR3 in DNA: TGTGCCAGCAGCTGGACAGTGTCCTCCTACGAGCAGTACTTC. The chain recombines TRBV7-9 with TRBJ2-7; D might be TRBD1 (6 bases). V shed 4 bases and J shed 0 bases, with 10 bases lying between them. The CDR3 is 14 residues long. The germline CDR1 and CDR2 sequences are SEHNR and FQNEAQ (reference sequence).

This clone has a single count. This chain joins TRBV9 and TRBJ1-2; D may be TRBD1 (5 bases). V was clipped by 4 bases and J by 5 bases, with 24 bases between them. The CDR3 is 17 residues long. Germline V lookup: CDR1 SGDLS, CDR2 YYNGEE. The CDR3 sequence is CASSRGEGSQSQYGYTF. The CDR3 nucleotides are TGTGCCAGCAGCCGAGGAGAGGGGTCTCAATCTCAATATGGCTACACCTTC.

The chain combines TRBV27 with TRBJ1-5; TRBD1 matches 8 bases. The V gene's germline CDR1 is MNHEY and CDR2 SMNVEV (reference sequence). Trimming at V came to 3 bases and at J to 7 bases, leaving 5 bases not matched to a gene. This CDR3 has 14 amino acids. The CDR3 here is CASSLQGARQPQHF. Written as DNA, the CDR3 is TGTGCCAGCAGTTTGCAGGGGGCGAGGCAGCCCCAGCATTTT.

The genes are TRBV4-3 and TRBJ1-2, with a possible D match to TRBD1 (6 bases). The CDR3 has 17 amino acids. Trimming took off 0 bases at V and 8 bases at J, with 22 bases between the two ends. Germline V gives CDR1 LGHNA, CDR2 YSLEER. The CDR3 DNA is TGCGCCAGCAGCCAAGAGGCACGGGGGCGCGGATATGGAGGCTACACCTTC. Translated, it gives CASSQEARGRGYGGYTF.

This clone was observed a few times. The chain joins TRBV21-1 to TRBJ2-3; the table's D call of TRBD1 was not tested on the DNA. TRBV21-1 is reported as a pseudogene. The CDR3 has 17 amino acids. DNA of the CDR3: TGTGCCAGCGGGAGACAGGGAGCAAAGGTTGGGACAGATACGCAGTATTTT. Its translation is CASGRQGAKVGTDTQYF.

The CDR3 loop reads CASSYSGQVYNSPLHF. CDR3 coding DNA: TGTGCCAGCAGTTACTCGGGCCAGGTCTATAATTCACCCCTCCACTTT. V and J are TRBV6-5 and TRBJ1-6; D gene ambiguous. This CDR3 is 16 amino acids long. Trimming removed 0 bases from V and 3 bases from J, with 9 bases in between. CDR1 and CDR2 from the germline V gene are MNHEY and SVGAGI.

The V call is TRBV4-3, the J call TRBJ2-7; the D gene is possibly TRBD1 (5 bases). Germline V gene sequence: CDR1 LGHNA, CDR2 YSLEER. Deletions cut 0 bases from V and 4 bases from J, with 19 bases between. This CDR3 has 17 amino acids. Written as DNA, the CDR3 is TGCGCCAGCAGCCAAGATCAGGTCAAGGGGCTCCTGTACGAGCAGTACTTC. Protein product: CASSQDQVKGLLYEQYF.

This clone was seen a single time. This sequence joins TRBV9 and TRBJ1-4; 7 nucleotides match TRBD1. After removal of 2 bases from V and 5 bases from J, the junction contained 6 bases not matched to a gene. Germline V CDR1 and CDR2: SGDLS, YYNGEE. The CDR3 extends over 15 amino acids. As DNA, the CDR3 is TGTGCCAGCAGCGTGGCGGGACAGACAAATGAAAAACTGTTTTTT. Its protein product is CASSVAGQTNEKLFF.

The sample holds a few counts of this clone. This chain links TRBV27 with TRBJ2-4; 9 nucleotides line up with TRBD1. The CDR3 sequence is 13 residues long. V lost 7 bases and J lost 5; bases outside the gene matches: 3. Per germline, CDR1 MNHEY and CDR2 SMNVEV (reference sequence). CDR3 DNA sequence: TGTGCCAGCATTGGACAGGGGCAAAACATTCAGTACTTC. Translated: CASIGQGQNIQYF.

This clone was seen more than once but under ten times. A read error may account for a junction end that differs from germline. This sequence joins TRBV2 and TRBJ1-2, with a possible D match to TRBD1 (6 bases). Per the germline V gene, CDR1 is SNHLY and CDR2 is FYNNEI. The CDR3 consists of 10 residues. Here the CDR3 reads CASSEQAGDF. Written as DNA, the CDR3 is TGTGCCAGCAGTGAGCAAGCAGGGGACTTC. The variable domain in full, completed from reference TRBV2 and TRBJ1-2, reads EPEVTQTPSHQVTQMGQEVILRCVPISNHLYFYWYRQILGQKVEFLVSFYNNEISEKSEIFDDQFSVERPDGSNFTLKIRSTKLEDSAMYFCASSEQAGDFGSGTRLTVV.

This clone occurred a few times. The CDR3 bases are TGCAGCGTTGAAATGACCCCAGGGAGCTACGAGCAGTACTTC. Protein sequence: CSVEMTPGSYEQYF. The chain combines TRBV29-1 with TRBJ2-7; D might be TRBD1 or TRBD2, each matching 5 bases. Germline V gives CDR1 SQVTM, CDR2 ANQGSEA. The CDR3 extends over 14 amino acids. V lost 2 bases, J lost 3 bases, and 14 bases lay in between.

The rearrangement joins TRBV5-6 to TRBJ2-7; D is unclear. The germline CDR1 and CDR2 sequences are SGHDT and YYEEEE. V lost 2 bases, J lost 2 bases, and 11 bases lay in between. This CDR3 comprises 14 residues. The CDR3 reads CASSFPAPAYEQYF. DNA of the CDR3: TGTGCCAGCAGCTTCCCAGCACCAGCCTACGAGCAGTACTTC.

This clone was recorded once. The V gene is TRBV7-8, the J gene TRBJ2-1; D could derive from TRBD1 or TRBD2 (5 bases each). Trimming took 1 base from V and 0 from J, leaving 7 bases between them. CDR1 SGHVS and CDR2 FQNEAQ come from the germline V gene. The CDR3 is 15 amino acids. CDR3 sequence reads: CASSLGGTSYNEQFF. The DNA for the CDR3 is TGTGCCAGCAGCTTAGGGGGGACCTCCTACAATGAGCAGTTCTTC.